These 23 T cell receptor beta chains share one sample of origin, sequenced in a study of human T cells and chemical hapten exposure. The time point was: pre-sensitization, week 0. Regarding treatment: therapeutic diphenylcyclopropenone sensitization with weekly scalp DPC. TCRdb redid the calling of the RACE reads with MiXCR, one entry per CDR3 protein. The sample has more than 80,000 distinct CDR3 sequences, more than 10% seen once. Material: whole blood, obtained in connection with sensitization to the hapten diphenylcyclopropenone (DPC). Receptors originate from a woman aged 60-75 years with alopecia areata. Some clones in this sample may be carry-over from other donors' samples.

The sample holds many counts of this clonotype. This CDR3 is CASSEFEQGGTGELFF. In nucleotides, the CDR3 is TGTGCCAGCAGTGAATTTGAACAGGGGGGCACCGGGGAGCTGTTTTTT. J is TRBJ2-2 and V is TRBV25-1; TRBD1 aligns across 8 bases. With 1 base clipped from V and 4 bases from J, the junction kept 5 bases outside the gene matches. The CDR3 totals 16 residues. Germline-derived CDR1 and CDR2 are MGHDK and SYGVNS.

This clonotype was counted many times. This chain uses TRBV18 with TRBJ1-1; D uncertain. V was clipped by 3 bases and J by 1 base, with 12 bases between them. Germline lookup yields CDR1 KGHSH and CDR2 LQKENI. The CDR3 totals 15 residues. CDR3 in DNA: TGTGCCAGCTCACCCCTTGGGCCGCCGAACACTGAAGCTTTCTTT. Amino acid sequence: CASSPLGPPNTEAFF.

As concerns this clonotype: Just one base apart from a much larger clone, this may be a read error. This chain uses TRBV12-3 or TRBV12-4 with TRBJ1-4; TRBD1 matches 7 bases. Trimming cost V 6 bases and J 7 bases; bases outside gene matches: 5. This CDR3 is built from 13 residues. The CDR3 protein is CASRLQGFEKLFF. The CDR3 region has the DNA TGTGCCAGCAGATTACAGGGGTTTGAAAAACTGTTTTTT.

This clonotype appeared many times. This rearrangement joins TRBV29-1 to TRBJ2-3; D is ambiguous. In germline, CDR1 is SQVTM, CDR2 ANQGSEA. The CDR3 has 13 amino acids. Trimming took 6 bases from V and 0 from J, leaving 10 bases between them. The DNA of the CDR3 is TGCAGCGTCCTCACCACCAGCACAGATACGCAGTATTTT. It encodes CSVLTTSTDTQYF.

The V and J genes are TRBV6-2 or TRBV6-3 and TRBJ2-3; TRBD2 matches 7 bases. The CDR3 totals 16 residues. Germline V gene lookup returns CDR1 MNHEY and CDR2 SVGEGT. Trimming at V came to 4 bases and at J to 7 bases, leaving 14 bases not matched to a gene. The CDR3 nucleotides are TGTGCCAGCAGTTCATACCTCCAGCGGGACGTAAATACGCAGTATTTT. Its translation: CASSSYLQRDVNTQYF.

There are a few counts of this clonotype. This chain joins TRBV2 and TRBJ2-2, with D possibly being TRBD2 (7 bases). The V gene lost 10 bases and the J gene lost 5 bases, with 14 bases spanning the gap. CDR3 length: 13 amino acids. The germline V gene has CDR1 SNHLY and CDR2 FYNNEI. Here the CDR3 DNA reads TGTGCCACCGGGGGGCTGAGGACCGGGGAGCTGTTTTTT. It specifies CATGGLRTGELFF.

In its sample, this clonotype was seen many times. The rearrangement uses TRBV7-6 and TRBJ2-2; the match to TRBD2 covers 12 bases. CDR1 SGHVS and CDR2 FNYEAQ come from the germline V gene. V shed 5 bases, J shed 4 bases, and the junction held 11 bases outside the gene matches. The CDR3 spans 18 residues. CDR3 sequence: CASSLSSGGARGTGELFF. DNA for the CDR3: TGTGCCAGCAGCCTATCTAGCGGGGGGGCCCGGGGCACCGGGGAGCTGTTTTTT. Combining the CDR3 with reference TRBV7-6 and TRBJ2-2 gives the whole variable domain GAGVSQSPRYKVTKRGQDVALRCDPISGHVSLYWYRQALGQGPEFLTYFNYEAQQDKSGLPNDRFSAERPEGSISTLTIQRTEQRDSAMYRCASSLSSGGARGTGELFFGEGSRLTVL.

Many counts were recorded for this clonotype. The CDR3 region is CASSLAVGLVYGYTF. CDR3 DNA: TGTGCCAGCAGTTTAGCTGTAGGCCTCGTCTATGGCTACACCTTC. The chain joins TRBV12-3 or TRBV12-4 to TRBJ1-2; D is ambiguous. The CDR3 contains 15 residues. V was pared by 0 bases and J by 4 bases, with 12 bases between.

The rearrangement joins TRBV2 to TRBJ1-5; D unclear. The CDR3 covers 13 residues. Germline values: CDR1 SNHLY, CDR2 FYNNEI. With 7 bases removed from V and 9 bases from J, the gap between germline ends came to 16 bases. The CDR3 nucleotides read TGTGCCAGCAAGGGTCAAGGGAGGGCGCCCCAGCATTTT. This gives the protein CASKGQGRAPQHF.

This clonotype was found a few times. The CDR3 DNA reads TGTGCCAGCAGCCAAGATGTCCGGAGTGGGGGCGAGCAGTACTTC. This gives the protein CASSQDVRSGGEQYF. The gene calls are TRBV3-1 and TRBJ2-7; tentatively, D is TRBD1 or TRBD2 (5 bases each). Trimming cost V 0 bases and J 6 bases, with 15 bases left between them. This CDR3 contains 15 residues. The V gene's germline CDR1 is LGHDT and CDR2 YNNKEL (reference sequence).

Regarding this clonotype: A much larger clone lies one base from this, so it may be a read error. This chain links TRBV10-3 with TRBJ2-7; TRBD1 matches 8 bases. The trim removed 0 bases at V and 2 bases at J, leaving 6 bases unmatched. Germline V CDR1 and CDR2: ENHRY, SYGVKD. The CDR3 contains 16 residues. The CDR3 is CAISESNWTGTYEQYF. In DNA, the CDR3 is TGTGCCATCAGTGAGTCGAATTGGACAGGGACCTACGAGCAGTACTTC.

This clonotype has a count of ten or more. The V and J genes are TRBV20-1 and TRBJ2-1; 14 positions match TRBD2. The germline V gene has CDR1 DFQATT and CDR2 SNEGSKA (reference sequence). This CDR3 spans 16 amino acids. V trimming: 3 bases; J trimming: 4 bases; junction bases outside the gene matches: 5. The CDR3 DNA reads as TGCAGTGCTAGTCCCGGGACTAGCGGGGGTTACAATGAGCAGTTCTTC. Amino acids: CSASPGTSGGYNEQFF.

The chain is built from TRBV12-3 or TRBV12-4 and TRBJ1-6, with TRBD1 matching 7 bases. CDR3 size: 15 residues. With V trimmed by 10 bases and J by 0 bases, 6 bases remained unmatched. CDR3 sequence reads: CATRQGGSYNSPLHF. CDR3 DNA sequence: TGTGCCACCCGACAGGGAGGCTCCTATAATTCACCCCTCCACTTT.

In its sample, this clonotype was seen a few times. The V and J genes are TRBV2 and TRBJ2-3, with TRBD1 matching over 7 bases. The V and J ends lost 7 bases and 1 base, in that order; junction bases with no gene match: 5. The CDR3 has 14 amino acids. Per germline, CDR1 SNHLY and CDR2 FYNNEI. CDR3 coding DNA: TGTGCCAGCACTACAGGGGCTGGCACAGATACGCAGTATTTT. As protein: CASTTGAGTDTQYF. The full variable domain, rest sourced from reference TRBV2 and TRBJ2-3, is EPEVTQTPSHQVTQMGQEVILRCVPISNHLYFYWYRQILGQKVEFLVSFYNNEISEKSEIFDDQFSVERPDGSNFTLKIRSTKLEDSAMYFCASTTGAGTDTQYFGPGTRLTVL.

This clonotype was counted a few times. The V and J genes are TRBV4-1 and TRBJ2-4; TRBD2 matches at 12 bases. This CDR3 is built from 18 residues. V shed 1 base, J shed 0 bases, and the junction held 4 bases outside the gene matches. Per germline, CDR1 MGHRA and CDR2 YSYEKL. The CDR3, as DNA: TGCGCCAGCAGCCAAGGTCTAGCGGGGGGGTTAGCCAAAAACATTCAGTACTTC. This encodes CASSQGLAGGLAKNIQYF.

V gene TRBV3-1 combines with J gene TRBJ2-4; D might be TRBD1 or TRBD2, each matching 5 bases. Germline V gene lookup returns CDR1 LGHDT and CDR2 YNNKEL (reference sequence). The CDR3 consists of 12 residues. The V end lost 1 base, the J end lost 11 bases, and 9 bases lay between the germline ends. This CDR3 reads CASSQARGVQYF. CDR3 nucleotides: TGTGCCAGCAGCCAAGCGAGGGGTGTTCAGTACTTC.

In its sample, this clonotype was seen a few times. The V gene is TRBV9, the J gene TRBJ2-5; 8 nucleotides match TRBD2. V lost 6 bases, J lost 0 bases, and 7 bases stayed unmatched. The CDR3 extends over 15 amino acids. Germline assignment: CDR1 SGDLS and CDR2 YYNGEE. The DNA for the CDR3 is TGTGCCAGCAACCCGCGGGGGGTCTACCAAGAGACCCAGTACTTC. This gives the protein CASNPRGVYQETQYF.

This clonotype has only a few counts. The genes are TRBV5-1 and TRBJ2-1; 14 bases match TRBD2. This CDR3 has 15 residues. V gave up 3 bases and J gave up 9 bases; unmatched junction bases: 5. Per germline, CDR1 SGHRS and CDR2 YFSETQ. The CDR3 bases are TGCGCCAGCAGCTCGACTAGCGGGGGGGCTGGTGAGCAGTTCTTC. Translated: CASSSTSGGAGEQFF. Together with reference TRBV5-1 and TRBJ2-1, the CDR3 gives the full variable domain: KAGVTQTPRYLIKTRGQQVTLSCSPISGHRSVSWYQQTPGQGLQFLFEYFSETQRNKGNFPGRFSGRQFSNSRSEMNVSTLELGDSALYLCASSSTSGGAGEQFFGPGTRLTVL.

This clonotype was seen many times. The chain links TRBV7-8 to TRBJ2-4; D is possibly TRBD2 (6 bases). Between the trimmed V and J ends, which lost 5 bases and 0 bases, there was a span of 14 bases. The length of the CDR3 is 16 residues. Germline V gene data show CDR1 as SGHVS and CDR2 as FQNEAQ. CDR3 sequence: CASSIDTGVAKNIQYF. The DNA for the CDR3 is TGTGCCAGCAGCATAGATACGGGAGTAGCCAAAAACATTCAGTACTTC.

This clonotype showed up just a few times. J is TRBJ2-7 and V is TRBV12-3 or TRBV12-4, with 9 bases fitting TRBD1. Trimming cost V 6 bases and J 6 bases; bases outside gene matches: 15. This CDR3 contains 16 residues. The CDR3 sequence is CASSSTLGTGSFEQYF. The CDR3 nucleotides read TGTGCCAGCAGCAGCACCCTCGGGACAGGGAGTTTCGAGCAGTACTTC.

This clonotype was seen ten or more times. The J gene is TRBJ1-5, the V gene TRBV10-1; D gene unclear. The CDR3 extends over 13 amino acids. The germline V gene has CDR1 WNHNN and CDR2 SYGVQD (reference sequence). V lost 6 bases and J lost 7, with 13 bases in between. The CDR3 region is CASSQSFGQPQHF. CDR3 nucleotides: TGCGCCAGCAGCCAGAGTTTTGGCCAGCCCCAGCATTTT.

This clonotype was observed at least ten times. The gene calls are TRBV5-6 and TRBJ2-7; a weak D match, TRBD1 (6 bases). V was cut by 2 bases and J by 3 bases, with 15 bases left in between. Germline V gene data show CDR1 as SGHDT and CDR2 as YYEEEE. The length of the CDR3 is 15 residues. Written as DNA, the CDR3 is TGTGCCAGCAGCTTCCCGGACAGCCGTTTCTACGAGCAGTACTTC. Protein: CASSFPDSRFYEQYF.

As regards this clonotype: A single base separates this from a much larger clone, so it may be a read error. Since the CDR3 does not end with the conserved phenylalanine or tryptophan, this likely comes from a read error. This chain links TRBV5-1 with TRBJ2-7; D remains ambiguous. The CDR3 sequence is 13 residues long. The V end lost 1 base, the J end lost 2 bases, and 7 bases lay between the germline ends. CDR1 and CDR2 (germline): SGHRS, YFSETQ. The CDR3 DNA reads TGCGCCAGCAGCTTGTCAGGAGCCTACGAGCAGTACTCC. Its protein product is CASSLSGAYEQYS.